These T cell receptor beta chains were read from a single sample in a study of Ad26.COV2.S vaccination and SARS-CoV-2 variants. Only in-frame clones appear in the TCRdb table, and some are missing; sequencing was by immunoSEQ multiplex PCR. The repertoire holds hundreds of thousands of clones, with about 93% as singletons. The sample in question was peripheral blood, obtained in a trial of Ad26.COV2.S vaccine versus placebo. All receptors come from a person between 18 and 60 years old who received the Ad26.COV2.S COVID-19 vaccine or a placebo. Each CDR3 is given with its conserved first and last residue. A D gene is named only where the DNA matches it firmly. Clone size is given for some rows only: seen once, a few or many times, or a class if the clone is expanded.

j_gene: TRBJ2-3
v_gene: TRBV6-2/TRBV6-3
d_gene: TRBD2
abundance: NA
CDR3aa: CASSYGGVRDYASTDTQYF
CDR3nt: TGTGCCAGCAGTTACGGAGGAGTCCGGGACTACGCTAGCACAGATACGCAGTATTTT

j_gene: TRBJ2-5
v_gene: TRBV7-3
d_gene: TRBD1
abundance: NA
CDR3aa: CASSSGQPQETQYF
CDR3nt: TGTGCCAGCAGCTCGGGACAGCCACAAGAGACCCAGTACTTC

j_gene: TRBJ1-1
v_gene: TRBV5-1
d_gene: NA
abundance: once
CDR3aa: CASSLDRLNTEAFF
CDR3nt: TGCGCCAGCAGCTTGGACAGACTCAACACTGAAGCTTTCTTT

j_gene: TRBJ2-7
v_gene: TRBV19
d_gene: NA
abundance: NA
CDR3aa: CASSSGSYEQYF
CDR3nt: TGTGCCAGTAGTTCAGGGTCCTACGAGCAGTACTTC

j_gene: TRBJ2-7
v_gene: TRBV11-2
d_gene: NA
abundance: NA
CDR3aa: CASSSPGGSYEQYF
CDR3nt: TGTGCCAGCAGCTCCCCCGGGGGCTCCTACGAGCAGTACTTC

j_gene: TRBJ1-5
v_gene: TRBV28
d_gene: NA
abundance: few
CDR3aa: CASRGSGRRQPQHF
CDR3nt: TGTGCCAGCAGGGGCTCAGGGCGGAGGCAGCCCCAGCATTTT

j_gene: TRBJ2-7
v_gene: TRBV2
d_gene: NA
abundance: NA
CDR3aa: CASSDPGHTYEQYF
CDR3nt: TGTGCCAGCAGCGACCCGGGACACACCTACGAGCAGTACTTC

j_gene: TRBJ2-2
v_gene: TRBV30
d_gene: NA
abundance: NA
CDR3aa: CAWVGARVTGELFF
CDR3nt: TGTGCCTGGGTGGGGGCCAGGGTAACCGGGGAGCTGTTTTTT

j_gene: TRBJ1-5
v_gene: TRBV15
d_gene: NA
abundance: once
CDR3aa: CATSRDRGSQPQHF
CDR3nt: TGTGCCACCAGCAGAGATCGGGGGTCTCAGCCCCAGCATTTT

j_gene: TRBJ2-7
v_gene: TRBV19
d_gene: NA
abundance: NA
CDR3aa: CASSIYGGSSYEQYF
CDR3nt: TGTGCCAGTAGTATATATGGGGGCTCATCCTACGAGCAGTACTTC

j_gene: TRBJ2-1
v_gene: TRBV6-5
d_gene: NA
abundance: NA
CDR3aa: CAIISGDSYNEQFF
CDR3nt: TGTGCCATCATCAGCGGTGACTCCTACAATGAGCAGTTCTTC

j_gene: TRBJ2-3
v_gene: TRBV29-1
d_gene: TRBD2
abundance: NA
CDR3aa: CSVVGEGFFTDTQYF
CDR3nt: TGCAGCGTGGTGGGGGAGGGATTCTTCACAGATACGCAGTATTTT

j_gene: TRBJ1-4
v_gene: TRBV3-1/TRBV3-2
d_gene: NA
abundance: NA
CDR3aa: CASTGDNEKLFF
CDR3nt: TGTGCCAGCACAGGAGATAATGAAAAACTGTTTTTT

j_gene: TRBJ2-7
v_gene: TRBV11-2
d_gene: NA
abundance: NA
CDR3aa: CASSYGPHYEQYF
CDR3nt: TGTGCCAGCAGCTACGGACCCCACTACGAGCAGTACTTC

j_gene: TRBJ1-6
v_gene: TRBV6-5
d_gene: NA
abundance: NA
CDR3aa: CASSYRRDSPLHF
CDR3nt: TGTGCCAGCAGTTACCGGAGGGACTCACCCCTCCACTTT

j_gene: TRBJ2-7
v_gene: TRBV6-5
d_gene: TRBD2
abundance: NA
CDR3aa: CASSYTLSGRGYEQYF
CDR3nt: TGTGCCAGCAGCTACACCCTTAGCGGGAGAGGCTACGAGCAGTACTTC

j_gene: TRBJ2-7
v_gene: TRBV29-1
d_gene: TRBD2
abundance: NA
CDR3aa: CSVLPPGSGTGAYEQYF
CDR3nt: TGCAGCGTCCTGCCGCCTGGTAGCGGGACGGGAGCCTACGAGCAGTACTTC

j_gene: TRBJ2-6
v_gene: TRBV7-9
d_gene: NA
abundance: NA
CDR3aa: CASSLSFRESGANVLTF
CDR3nt: TGTGCCAGCAGCTTATCGTTCAGAGAATCTGGGGCCAACGTCCTGACTTTC

j_gene: TRBJ2-4
v_gene: TRBV18
d_gene: TRBD1
abundance: once
CDR3aa: CASSPRDRVKNIQYF
CDR3nt: TGTGCCAGCTCACCAAGGGACAGGGTCAAAAACATTCAGTACTTC

j_gene: TRBJ2-1
v_gene: TRBV4-1
d_gene: NA
abundance: once
CDR3aa: CASSQGTSYNEQFF
CDR3nt: TGCGCCAGCAGCCAAGGAACTAGTTACAATGAGCAGTTCTTC

j_gene: TRBJ1-1
v_gene: TRBV6-5
d_gene: TRBD1
abundance: NA
CDR3aa: CASSSQGGNTEAFF
CDR3nt: TGTGCCAGCAGTTCGCAGGGGGGAAACACTGAAGCTTTCTTT

j_gene: TRBJ1-3
v_gene: TRBV7-2
d_gene: NA
abundance: NA
CDR3aa: CASRPGPGLPSGNTIYF
CDR3nt: TGTGCCAGCAGGCCGGGGCCGGGACTACCCTCTGGAAACACCATATATTTT

j_gene: TRBJ2-1
v_gene: TRBV4-1
d_gene: NA
abundance: NA
CDR3aa: CASSQVLGGDGEQFF
CDR3nt: TGCGCCAGCAGCCAAGTGTTGGGGGGAGATGGTGAGCAGTTCTTC

j_gene: TRBJ2-3
v_gene: TRBV9
d_gene: NA
abundance: NA
CDR3aa: CASSPPTSPSTDTQYF
CDR3nt: TGTGCCAGCAGCCCCCCTACTAGCCCTAGCACAGATACGCAGTATTTT

j_gene: TRBJ2-7
v_gene: TRBV5-1
d_gene: TRBD2
abundance: NA
CDR3aa: CASSFLASGTGEQYF
CDR3nt: TGCGCCAGCAGCTTTTTGGCTAGCGGTACAGGCGAGCAGTACTTC

j_gene: TRBJ2-5
v_gene: TRBV11-2
d_gene: TRBD2
abundance: once
CDR3aa: CASSPRWREVQETQYF
CDR3nt: TGTGCCAGCAGCCCCCGGTGGCGGGAGGTCCAAGAGACCCAGTACTTC

j_gene: TRBJ2-5
v_gene: TRBV6-5
d_gene: TRBD2
abundance: NA
CDR3aa: CASRVSGLQETQYF
CDR3nt: TGTGCCAGCAGGGTTAGCGGGCTACAAGAGACCCAGTACTTC

j_gene: TRBJ2-5
v_gene: TRBV7-9
d_gene: TRBD2
abundance: NA
CDR3aa: CASSLADQETQYF
CDR3nt: TGTGCCAGCAGTCTAGCGGACCAAGAGACCCAGTACTTC

j_gene: TRBJ2-3
v_gene: TRBV27
d_gene: NA
abundance: NA
CDR3aa: CASSLPGGGGTDTQYF
CDR3nt: TGTGCCAGCAGTTTACCAGGGGGAGGTGGCACAGATACGCAGTATTTT

j_gene: TRBJ1-4
v_gene: TRBV3-1/TRBV3-2
d_gene: NA
abundance: once
CDR3aa: CASSQAGQSPGGKLFF
CDR3nt: TGTGCCAGCAGCCAAGCTGGACAGTCCCCCGGGGGAAAACTGTTTTTT

j_gene: TRBJ2-5
v_gene: TRBV10-3
d_gene: TRBD2
abundance: NA
CDR3aa: CAISELEWLAGATQETQYF
CDR3nt: TGTGCCATCAGTGAGTTAGAGTGGCTAGCGGGAGCCACCCAAGAGACCCAGTACTTC

j_gene: TRBJ1-5
v_gene: TRBV7-2
d_gene: TRBD1
abundance: NA
CDR3aa: CASSPGQTNQPQHF
CDR3nt: TGTGCCAGCAGCCCGGGACAGACCAATCAGCCCCAGCATTTT

j_gene: TRBJ2-3
v_gene: TRBV27
d_gene: NA
abundance: NA
CDR3aa: CASKGPGSNGDTDTQYF
CDR3nt: TGTGCCAGCAAAGGACCCGGGAGCAATGGGGACACAGATACGCAGTATTTT

j_gene: TRBJ1-1
v_gene: TRBV9
d_gene: NA
abundance: NA
CDR3aa: CASSVGGGGTEAFF
CDR3nt: TGTGCCAGCAGCGTAGGTGGGGGGGGCACTGAAGCTTTCTTT

j_gene: TRBJ2-1
v_gene: TRBV7-9
d_gene: NA
abundance: NA
CDR3aa: CASSLFPDGEQFF
CDR3nt: TGTGCCAGCAGCTTATTCCCGGATGGTGAGCAGTTCTTC